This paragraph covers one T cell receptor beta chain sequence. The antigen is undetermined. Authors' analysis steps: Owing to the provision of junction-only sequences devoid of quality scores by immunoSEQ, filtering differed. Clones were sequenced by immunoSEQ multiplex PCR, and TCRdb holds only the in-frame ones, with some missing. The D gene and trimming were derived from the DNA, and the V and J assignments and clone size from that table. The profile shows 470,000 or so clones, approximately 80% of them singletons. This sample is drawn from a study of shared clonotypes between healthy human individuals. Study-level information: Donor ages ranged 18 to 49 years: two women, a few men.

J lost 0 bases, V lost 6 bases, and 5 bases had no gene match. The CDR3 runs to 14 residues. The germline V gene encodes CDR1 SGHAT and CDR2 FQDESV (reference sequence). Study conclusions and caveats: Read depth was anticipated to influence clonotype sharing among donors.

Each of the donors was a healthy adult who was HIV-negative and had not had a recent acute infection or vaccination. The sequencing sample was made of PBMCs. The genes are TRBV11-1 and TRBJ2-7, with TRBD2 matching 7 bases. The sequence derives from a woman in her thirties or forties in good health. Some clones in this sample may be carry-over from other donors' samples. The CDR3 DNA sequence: TGTGCCAGCAGGCCTAGCGGAAGCTCCTACGAGCAGTACTTC. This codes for CASRPSGSSYEQYF. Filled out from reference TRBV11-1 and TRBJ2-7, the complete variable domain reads EAEVAQSPRYKITEKSQAVAFWCDPISGHATLYWYRQILGQGPELLVQFQDESVVDDSQLPKDRFSAERLKGVDSTLKIQPAELGDSAMYLCASRPSGSSYEQYFGPGTRLTVT.